These 21 T cell receptor beta chains came from one sample sequenced in a study of CD8+ T cells in alopecia areata (dated by TCRdb to the late 2010s). Cells from mouse cutaneous lymph nodes were pooled, stained for CD4, CD8alpha, NKG2D, NKG2ACE and other markers, and then sorted on a BD Influx. Library preparation employed the immunoSEQ multiplex PCR assay. RNA was extracted from all samples and reverse transcribed into cDNA, which served as template for TCR sequencing. As stored in TCRdb, this immuneACCESS dataset retains in-frame rearrangements with V and J assigned. A fraction of the clones does not appear; measured against another copy, unresolved V genes explain less than half of the discrepancy, and the remainder lacks a known reason. The table puts more than 250,000 clones in this sample, none counted just once. Of the sample, 1.2% is held by the ten largest clones. Sample: CD4+ T cells sorted from a lymph node. All receptors derive from a C3H/HeJ mouse with alopecia areata. The strain's MHC haplotype is H2-k.

Points on this clone: These gene names are mouse names. From the germline J gene comes the end of the CDR3, since the read stops 4 residues before it. The rearrangement uses TRBV13-2 and TRBJ2-2, with a weak D call TRBD1 (6 bases). The CDR3 extends over 15 amino acids. The germline V gene encodes CDR1 NNHNN and CDR2 SYGAGS (reference sequence). Trimming removed 5 bases from V and 1 base from J, with 12 bases in between. The CDR3: CASGLSGQNTGQLYF. CDR3 DNA (partial): TGTGCCAGCGGCCTCTCGGGACAAAACACCGGG.

This clone has just a few counts. The gene symbols are mouse symbols. The read halts 4 residues ahead of the CDR3 end, with the missing end drawn from the germline J gene. The sample contains more than one DNA sequence encoding this CDR3. The chain joins TRBV17 to TRBJ2-7, with 9 bases fitting TRBD2. V lost 1 base to trimming and J lost 2 bases; unmatched junction nucleotides: 0. CDR1 and CDR2 from the germline V gene are MNHDT and YYDKIL. The CDR3 is 14 amino acids. The covered CDR3 bases are TGTGCTAGCAGTAGAGGACTGGGGGCCTAT. Residues: CASSRGLGAY. The full CDR3 sequence reads CASSRGLGAYEQYF.

To note about this clone: These gene names are mouse names. The missing CDR3 end, 4 residues past where the read stops, is filled in from the germline J gene. The chain uses TRBV19 and TRBJ2-3; 9 bases map to TRBD2. The V gene end was trimmed by 4 bases and the J gene end by 3 bases; junction bases not matched to a gene: 9. The CDR3 totals 16 residues. Germline V lookup: CDR1 FNHDT, CDR2 SITEND (reference sequence). CDR3 sequence reads: CASSPTGGLGAETLYF. The covered CDR3 bases are TGTGCCAGCAGTCCCACTGGGGGGCTGGGGGCAGAA.

A note on this clone: The gene names given are mouse names. The read falls 4 residues short of the CDR3 end, and the missing part is taken from the germline J gene. V usage is TRBV13-3 and J usage is TRBJ1-1; 7 positions match TRBD1. Germline V CDR1 and CDR2: NNHDY, SYVADS. The CDR3 length is 13 residues. V lost 3 bases and J lost 4; bases outside the gene matches: 3. CDR3 DNA (partial): TGTGCCAGCAGTGGAGGGGGCGGCACA. Translating gives CASSGGGGT. The complete CDR3 protein is CASSGGGGTEVFF.

This clone was seen only a few times. These gene names are mouse names. With the read ending 4 residues before the CDR3 end, the germline J gene is used to fill in that end. The rearrangement links TRBV5 to TRBJ2-3; the D gene is possibly TRBD1 (5 bases). Between the trimmed V and J ends, which lost 0 bases and 2 bases, there was a span of 9 bases. The CDR3 totals 15 residues. Germline V gene sequence: CDR1 LGHNA, CDR2 YNLKQL (reference sequence). This CDR3 reads CASSQEGRVAETLYF. CDR3 DNA, as far as it was read: TGTGCCAGCAGCCAAGAGGGCAGGGTTGCAGAA.

This clone was seen a handful of times. Gene names follow the mouse nomenclature. The missing CDR3 end, 4 residues past where the read stops, is filled in from the germline J gene. The chain links TRBV13-1 to TRBJ2-2; 8 bases agree with TRBD1. Germline CDR1 reads NSHNY; CDR2 reads SYGAGN. The V and J ends lost 4 bases and 0 bases, in that order; junction bases with no gene match: 2. This CDR3 comprises 15 residues. The CDR3 DNA, read in part, is TGTGCCAGCAGTACAGGGGGGTCAAACACCGGG. Translated: CASSTGGSNTG. In full, the CDR3 reads CASSTGGSNTGQLYF.

In regard to this clone: Gene names and germline match the mouse. The CDR3 is CASRIAGVLNTGQLYF. The DNA read from the CDR3 is TGTGCCAGCCGAATAGCAGGGGTCCTAAACACCGGG. This chain uses TRBV13-1 with TRBJ2-2, with a weak D call TRBD1 (6 bases). Coverage ceases 4 residues before the CDR3 finishes, and the germline J gene fills in the end. There are 16 residues in the CDR3. V was trimmed by 7 bases and J by 1 base, leaving 17 bases between them. Per the germline V gene, CDR1 is NSHNY and CDR2 is SYGAGN.

This clone was found a few times. Genes and germline come from the mouse. The same CDR3 also results from other DNA sequences found in this sample. Incomplete CDR3 DNA: TGTGCCAGCGGTGGCCCGGGACAGGGCAACTCC. The encoded protein is CASGGPGQGNS. The complete CDR3 protein is CASGGPGQGNSDYTF. The chain couples TRBV13-2 to TRBJ1-2; 9 bases line up with TRBD1. Sequencing ends 4 residues short of the CDR3 end; the germline J gene provides the rest. V lost 3 bases and J lost 2; bases outside the gene matches: 5. From germline, CDR1 is NNHNN and CDR2 SYGAGS (reference sequence). This CDR3 contains 15 residues.

Only a few counts were recorded for this clone. Gene names and germline refer to mouse. The observed sequence ends 4 residues before the CDR3 terminus, with the missing tail filled in from the germline J gene. The chain employs TRBV13-1 and TRBJ2-2; a weak D match, TRBD1 (7 bases). The germline gives CDR1 NSHNY, CDR2 SYGAGN. The CDR3 is 15 residues long. Between the trimmed V and J ends, which lost 5 bases and 0 bases, there was a span of 11 bases. Incomplete CDR3 DNA: TGTGCCAGCAGGCCAGGGGGGTCAAACACCGGG. Protein product: CASRPGGSNTG. The entire CDR3 sequence reads CASRPGGSNTGQLYF.

This clone has a handful of counts. The germline and genes are mouse ones. Different DNA sequences within this sample yield the same CDR3. The chain's CDR3 is CASGDARDRGDNSPLYF. CDR3 DNA (partial): TGTGCCAGCGGTGATGCCCGGGACAGGGGAGATAATTCGCCC. The chain links TRBV13-2 to TRBJ1-6; 10 bases agree with TRBD1. The read comes to an end 3 residues before the CDR3 does, leaving the germline J gene to fill in the end. TRBJ1-6 is given ORF status, its function remaining uncertain. The CDR3 is made up of 17 amino acids. The germline CDR1 and CDR2 sequences are NNHNN and SYGAGS (reference sequence). Trimming cost V 0 bases and J 5 bases; bases outside gene matches: 5.

On this clone itself: The gene names here belong to mouse. The read ends 4 residues early relative to the CDR3; the germline J gene fills the gap. The chain recombines TRBV13-1 with TRBJ2-4, with 8 bases matching TRBD2. The CDR3 consists of 14 residues. Germline CDR1 reads NSHNY; CDR2 reads SYGAGN. The V segment lost 6 bases and the J segment 0 bases; nucleotides outside the gene matches: 3. The DNA read from the CDR3 is TGTGCCAGCAACACTGGGGGAAGTCAAAAC. Its protein is CASNTGGSQN. Given in full, the CDR3 is CASNTGGSQNTLYF.

This clone occurred a few times. Genes and germline come from the mouse. The sequenced fragment ends 4 residues before the CDR3 boundary, so the rest is inferred from the germline J gene. V usage is TRBV13-1 and J usage is TRBJ2-3; D gene uncertain. The CDR3 is 13 amino acids. V was clipped by 0 bases and J by 3 bases, with 5 bases between them. From germline, CDR1 is NSHNY and CDR2 SYGAGN. The CDR3 DNA, read in part, is TGTGCCAGCAGTGATGATGTGGCAGAA. It translates to CASSDDVAE. The entire CDR3 reads CASSDDVAETLYF.

This clone was found a few times. Gene names are mouse gene names. Read data end 4 residues before the CDR3 end; the end is taken from the germline J gene. The chain joins TRBV17 to TRBJ2-4, with 8 nucleotides matching TRBD2. CDR1 is MNHDT and CDR2 is YYDKIL in the germline V gene. V shed 1 base, J shed 0 bases, and the junction held 6 bases outside the gene matches. The length of the CDR3 is 17 residues. CDR3 DNA, as far as it was read: TGTGCTAGCAGTAGAGTCCGGGACTGGAGTAGTCAAAAC. It translates to CASSRVRDWSSQN. The whole CDR3 reads CASSRVRDWSSQNTLYF.

This clone was seen a handful of times. Mouse gene names and germline throughout. The CDR3 extends 4 residues past the end of the read, so its final part is completed from the germline J gene. The chain links TRBV19 to TRBJ1-1, with 7 bases identical to TRBD1. The CDR3 runs to 13 residues. From germline, CDR1 is FNHDT and CDR2 SITEND (reference sequence). CDR3 sequence reads: CASSTPGQREVFF. The CDR3 bases that were read are TGTGCCAGCAGTACCCCGGGACAGAGA.

This clone came up a few times. Genes and germline are mouse. The read is 4 residues too short to cover the CDR3 end, so that end is filled in from the germline J gene. At the DNA level, this CDR3 is encoded by other sequences in the same sample as well. The chain joins TRBV17 to TRBJ2-7, with TRBD2 matching 7 bases. Looked up from germline, CDR1 is MNHDT and CDR2 is YYDKIL. J was trimmed by 2 bases and V by 0 bases; bases with no gene match: 4. CDR3 length: 15 residues. Partial CDR3 DNA: TGTGCTAGCAGTAGAGATACGGGGGGGGCCTAT. It specifies CASSRDTGGAY. The whole CDR3 reads CASSRDTGGAYEQYF.

As concerns this clone: Genes here carry mouse names. The sequence runs out 4 residues before the end of the CDR3; the remainder is reconstructed from the germline J gene. The V call is TRBV19, the J call TRBJ1-2; D gene unclear. V lost 10 bases, J lost 1 base, and 8 bases lay in between. CDR3 length equals 11 residues. Germline CDR1 FNHDT, CDR2 SITEND (reference sequence). The CDR3 sequence is CAPRQNSDYTF. The part of the CDR3 DNA that was read is TGTGCCCCAAGACAAAACTCC.

As concerns this clone: These gene names are mouse names. The read terminates 4 residues before the CDR3 end, so the remaining end is supplied by the germline J gene. Other DNA sequences in this sample translate to the same CDR3. V gene TRBV5 combines with J gene TRBJ2-5, with a weak D call TRBD1 (6 bases). Per the germline V gene, CDR1 is LGHNA and CDR2 is YNLKQL (reference sequence). The CDR3 is made up of 14 amino acids. V lost 4 bases, J lost 2 bases, and 10 bases lay in between. CDR3 DNA (partial): TGTGCCAGCAGCCCAGACAGGTTCCAAGAC. Encoded protein: CASSPDRFQD. The complete CDR3 sequence is CASSPDRFQDTQYF.

This clone has only a few counts. Any gene name here is a mouse gene name. The read falls 3 residues short of the CDR3 end, and the missing part is taken from the germline J gene. This chain connects TRBV13-1 to TRBJ1-6; a weak D match, TRBD1 (6 bases). TRBJ1-6 is treated as an ORF (open reading frame) with a function not yet certain. CDR1 NSHNY and CDR2 SYGAGN come from the germline V gene. V was clipped by 2 bases and J by 8 bases, with 8 bases between them. The CDR3 has 13 residues. CDR3 protein: CASSEQGYSPLYF. The part of the CDR3 DNA that was read is TGTGCCAGCAGTGAACAGGGTTATTCGCCC.

Worth noting for this clone: The genes and germline here are from mouse. Sequencing ends 4 residues short of the CDR3 end; the germline J gene provides the rest. Other nucleotide sequences in the sample specify the same CDR3. The genes are TRBV31 and TRBJ2-2; no reliable D call. The CDR3 is 11 amino acids. Germline lookup yields CDR1 GKSSPN and CDR2 SITVG. V dropped 3 bases and J dropped 5 bases, with 4 bases sitting between them. CDR3 sequence reads: CAWSSTGQLYF. The CDR3 bases that were read are TGTGCCTGGAGCTCTACCGGG.

Comments on this clone: Gene labels here are mouse ones. The read halts 4 residues ahead of the CDR3 end, with the missing end drawn from the germline J gene. The rearrangement uses TRBV1 and TRBJ2-4; weak D call: TRBD2 (6 bases). Trimming cost V 0 bases and J 3 bases, with 13 bases left between them. Germline V gives CDR1 NSQYPW, CDR2 LRSPGD (reference sequence). The CDR3 is made up of 16 amino acids. The CDR3 spells CTCSAEGWGGQNTLYF. Incomplete CDR3 DNA: TGCACCTGCAGTGCAGAAGGCTGGGGAGGACAAAAC.

For this clone: All gene names here are mouse names. The CDR3 end lies 4 residues beyond the end of the read and is filled in from the germline J gene. V is TRBV13-3 and J is TRBJ1-1; 9 bases are shared with TRBD1. The CDR3 runs to 15 residues. J gave up 2 bases and V 3 bases, and 5 bases lay outside the gene matches. Germline lookup yields CDR1 NNHDY and CDR2 SYVADS. The sequenced part of the CDR3 DNA is TGTGCCAGCAGTGTGACAGGGGGTGCCAACACA. Amino acids: CASSVTGGANT. The CDR3 as a whole reads CASSVTGGANTEVFF.